The clone carrying this TCR beta chain came up a few times. The entry originates in a study of T cells after yellow fever vaccination. For the study at large: Fractions of limited cellularity were prepared by means of SMART-Seq v4 Ultra Low Input.

Each CDR3 protein is one row after TCRdb ran MiXCR on the 5' RACE reads. Of 250,000 to 300,000 distinct CDR3 sequences in the sample, approximately 10% were seen once. Source: CD4+ T cells sorted from PBMCs, taken 5 days after the yellow fever booster vaccination. The source of this sequence is a young man who received the YFV17D yellow fever vaccine.

The CDR3 DNA reads TGTGCCAGCAGTCCCACGACAGGGGGTATCTCACCCCTCCACTTT. This gives the protein CASSPTTGGISPLHF. The genes are TRBV11-2 and TRBJ1-6; 9 bases are shared with TRBD1. V lost 6 bases, J lost 10 bases, and 10 bases stayed unmatched. Germline values: CDR1 SGHAT, CDR2 FQNNGV. CDR3 length: 15 residues.